Listed here is a single T cell receptor (beta chain). This sample is drawn from a study of blood T cell repertoires in COVID-19. Turning to the study itself: The samples span acute and convalescent COVID-19 from the United States, Italy and Spain.

Authors' data handling: The assay estimated nucleated cells by amplifying reference gene primers. Assay: immunoSEQ multiplex PCR; the TCRdb copy retains only in-frame clones and omits some. V, J and clone size reflect that table, while D and trimming were determined from the DNA. The sample lists about 110,000 clones, 88% occurring once. This clonotype was sampled from a human donor in a cohort sampled during active COVID-19. Sequenced sample: peripheral blood.

The CDR3 coding sequence is TGCGCCAGCAGCTTGGATCGGGCTGGAAACACCATATATTTT. Translation gives CASSLDRAGNTIYF. The chain links TRBV5-1 to TRBJ1-3; the D is unclear. The V gene's germline CDR1 is SGHRS and CDR2 YFSETQ. The CDR3 consists of 14 residues. Trimming stripped 0 bases from V and 2 bases from J, with 6 bases between.